This paragraph covers one TCR beta chain sequence. This specimen comes from a study of response to subunit inactivated influenza vaccine. The V gene's germline CDR1 is SGHVS and CDR2 FQNEAQ. V lost 5 bases and J 1 base, leaving 18 bases between the germline ends. The CDR3 length is 17 residues. TCRdb independently ran MiXCR on the RT-PCR reads; one entry per CDR3 protein. The sample consists of 550,000 to 600,000 distinct CDR3 sequences, over 9.5% of them appearing once. This specimen was PBMCs from blood, taken on the day of vaccination. The receptor was derived from a man aged 50-59 years who received an inactivated influenza vaccine. This chain joins TRBV7-8 and TRBJ2-4, with D possibly being TRBD2 (6 bases). The CDR3 region is CASSPDYLRPAKNIQYF. The CDR3 DNA is TGTGCCAGCAGCCCGGACTACCTCCGTCCGGCCAAAAACATTCAGTACTTC.